The 22 T cell receptor beta chains given below trace back to one sample, sequenced in a study of shared clonotypes between healthy human individuals. Profiling relied on immunoSEQ multiplex PCR, and the TCRdb table lists in-frame clones only, not all of them. The profile shows roughly 2 million clones, 85% to 95% of them singletons. Material: naive CD4+ T cells sorted from blood. The subset is: CD45RA+ positively selected. These receptors were obtained from a man in his late teens or twenties in good health.

This clone was detected a few times. The V call is TRBV30, the J call TRBJ1-5; D remains ambiguous. Between the trimmed V and J ends, which lost 2 bases and 1 base, there was a span of 6 bases. The germline V gene has CDR1 GTSNPN and CDR2 SVGIG (reference sequence). This CDR3 is 13 amino acids long. CDR3 bases: TGTGCCTGGAGTAACACGAGCAATCAGCCCCAGCATTTT. It translates to CAWSNTSNQPQHF.

This chain joins TRBV19 and TRBJ1-5; a weak D match, TRBD1 (5 bases). With 3 bases removed from V and 7 bases from J, the gap between germline ends came to 19 bases. Germline CDR1 LNHDA, CDR2 SQIVND (reference sequence). The length of the CDR3 is 16 residues. The CDR3 region has the DNA TGTGCCAGTAGTATTAGGACCCTAGGGACTGGGCAGCCCCAGCATTTT. As protein: CASSIRTLGTGQPQHF.

This chain uses TRBV30 with TRBJ2-7; no firm D call. The V and J ends lost 2 bases and 5 bases respectively, with 16 bases between them. Germline V lookup: CDR1 GTSNPN, CDR2 SVGIG (reference sequence). CDR3 length: 14 residues. For the CDR3, the DNA is TGTGCCTGGAGTTTGGGCAGGAGCGTCAACGAGCAGTACTTC. Translating gives CAWSLGRSVNEQYF.

V gene TRBV6-5 combines with J gene TRBJ2-2; D possibly corresponds to TRBD2 (7 bases). CDR3 length: 14 residues. Between the trimmed V and J ends, which lost 4 bases and 5 bases, there was a span of 11 bases. Germline V gives CDR1 MNHEY, CDR2 SVGAGI. CDR3 residues: CASSWGGRTGELFF. The CDR3 coding sequence is TGTGCCAGCAGTTGGGGGGGGCGTACCGGGGAGCTGTTTTTT.

The CDR3 reads CASSQGLAVNEQFF. As DNA, the CDR3 is TGTGCCAGCAGCCAAGGTCTAGCCGTCAATGAGCAGTTCTTC. The chain couples TRBV14 to TRBJ2-1; maybe TRBD2 (5 bases). CDR1 and CDR2 (germline): SGHDN, FVKESK. V was shortened by 1 base and J by 6 bases, with 10 bases between the two germline ends. CDR3 size: 14 residues.

The gene calls are TRBV11-3 and TRBJ2-1, with 9 bases that match TRBD2. This CDR3 has 17 residues. The ends lost 1 base at V and 5 bases at J; junction bases unmatched: 9. In germline, CDR1 is SGHNT, CDR2 YENEEA. CDR3 loop: CASSLGGGAIGNNEQFF. CDR3 bases: TGTGCCAGCAGCTTAGGCGGGGGGGCCATCGGAAACAATGAGCAGTTCTTC. Supplemented by reference TRBV11-3 and TRBJ2-1, the full variable domain reads EAGVVQSPRYKIIEKKQPVAFWCNPISGHNTLYWYLQNLGQGPELLIRYENEEAVDDSQLPKDRFSAERLKGVDSTLKIQPAELGDSAVYLCASSLGGGAIGNNEQFFGPGTRLTVL.

This clone was counted once. Distinct nucleotide sequences in the sample also encode this CDR3. This chain connects TRBV5-1 to TRBJ2-5; TRBD2 matches 8 bases. With V trimmed by 2 bases and J by 1 base, 1 base remained unmatched. The CDR3 spans 14 residues. Germline V gene sequence: CDR1 SGHRS, CDR2 YFSETQ. The CDR3 DNA follows: TGCGCCAGCAGCTTAGCGGGGGTCCAAGAGACCCAGTACTTC. Its protein product is CASSLAGVQETQYF. Drawing the rest from reference TRBV5-1 and TRBJ2-5, the complete variable domain is KAGVTQTPRYLIKTRGQQVTLSCSPISGHRSVSWYQQTPGQGLQFLFEYFSETQRNKGNFPGRFSGRQFSNSRSEMNVSTLELGDSALYLCASSLAGVQETQYFGPGTRLLVL.

This sequence joins TRBV2 and TRBJ1-1; no clear D. Trimming took 6 bases from V and 1 from J, leaving 9 bases between them. CDR1 and CDR2 from the germline V gene are SNHLY and FYNNEI. This CDR3 comprises 13 residues. The CDR3 here is CASSAQENTEAFF. CDR3 sequence (DNA): TGTGCCAGCAGCGCGCAAGAGAACACTGAAGCTTTCTTT.

This chain connects TRBV28 to TRBJ2-5; D remains ambiguous. The CDR3 extends over 16 amino acids. Per the germline V gene, CDR1 is MDHEN and CDR2 is SYDVKM. Trimming took off 6 bases at V and 1 base at J, with 18 bases between the two ends. CDR3 sequence (DNA): TGTGCCAGCAGCCTTACACAACCGGGTTTCCAAGAGACCCAGTACTTC. Protein product: CASSLTQPGFQETQYF.

The CDR3 DNA is TGCAGTGCTAGAGAGGGGCTCGAAGCTTTCTTT. Amino acids: CSAREGLEAFF. The gene calls are TRBV20-1 and TRBJ1-1, with D maybe TRBD1 (5 bases). The CDR3 loop spans 11 amino acids. The germline V and J ends were trimmed by 0 bases and 8 bases, with 7 bases remaining between them. Per germline, CDR1 DFQATT and CDR2 SNEGSKA (reference sequence).

This clone was recorded once. This chain links TRBV9 with TRBJ2-3; D is undetermined. V lost 0 bases to trimming and J lost 2 bases, with 10 bases between them. The germline gives CDR1 SGDLS, CDR2 YYNGEE. The CDR3 sequence is 15 residues long. In nucleotides, the CDR3 is TGTGCCAGCAGCGTAGTTGGGGTCCTCACAGATACGCAGTATTTT. Encoded protein: CASSVVGVLTDTQYF.

With regard to this clone: The same CDR3 also results from other DNA sequences found in this sample. The rearrangement joins TRBV5-6 to TRBJ1-2; TRBD1 matches 11 bases. CDR1 and CDR2 from the germline V gene are SGHDT and YYEEEE. CDR3 length: 15 amino acids. The V and J ends lost 4 bases and 4 bases, in that order; junction bases with no gene match: 6. The CDR3 DNA reads as TGTGCCAGCAGCCCGGACAGGGGGCTTAGCTATGGCTACACCTTC. This codes for CASSPDRGLSYGYTF. The whole variable domain, filled in from reference TRBV5-6 and TRBJ1-2, reads DAGVTQSPTHLIKTRGQQVTLRCSPKSGHDTVSWYQQALGQGPQFIFQYYEEEERQRGNFPDRFSGHQFPNYSSELNVNALLLGDSALYLCASSPDRGLSYGYTFGSGTRLTVV.

This clone was recorded once. V and J are TRBV5-4 and TRBJ1-6; 9 bases are shared with TRBD1. With V trimmed by 0 bases and J by 9 bases, 4 bases remained unmatched. The CDR3 is made up of 15 amino acids. CDR1 SGHNT and CDR2 YYREEE come from the germline V gene (reference sequence). CDR3 region: CASSLAGQGVSPLHF. The CDR3 nucleotides read TGTGCCAGCAGCTTGGCGGGACAGGGAGTTTCACCCCTCCACTTT.

The chain combines TRBV11-1 with TRBJ2-3; D is tentatively TRBD1 or TRBD2 (6 bases each). Germline-derived CDR1 and CDR2 are SGHAT and FQDESV (reference sequence). The V end lost 0 bases, the J end lost 0 bases, and 10 bases lay between the germline ends. This CDR3 comprises 16 residues. CDR3 amino acids: CASSLARGTSTDTQYF. The CDR3 DNA reads as TGTGCCAGCAGCTTAGCTCGGGGGACAAGCACAGATACGCAGTATTTT.

V and J are TRBV18 and TRBJ2-7; TRBD2 might be the D (6 bases). Trimming took 3 bases from V and 7 from J, leaving 13 bases between them. Germline CDR1 is KGHSH and CDR2 is LQKENI. CDR3 size: 13 residues. The CDR3 DNA reads as TGTGCCAGCTCACCGTATTCTCGGGGGGAGCAGTACTTC. Protein sequence: CASSPYSRGEQYF.

As to this clone: One end of the junction does not line up with germline, which may come from a read error. The genes are TRBV6-1 and TRBJ2-5; 8 bases line up with TRBD2. The CDR3 covers 15 residues. Germline V gene sequence: CDR1 MNHNS, CDR2 SASEGT. The CDR3 region is CASTGAGLGEEAQYF. The CDR3 DNA reads TGTGCCAGCACCGGCGCGGGACTAGGGGAAGAGGCCCAGTACTTC.

The chain is built from TRBV5-1 and TRBJ2-2; D perhaps matches TRBD1 (7 bases). V shed 2 bases and J shed 3 bases, with 17 bases lying between them. Germline CDR1 and CDR2: SGHRS and YFSETQ. This CDR3 is built from 17 residues. This chain's CDR3 is CASSFQAGGGYTGELFF. The CDR3 nucleotides read TGCGCCAGCAGCTTCCAAGCAGGGGGAGGTTACACCGGGGAGCTGTTTTTT.

This clone was detected once. The chain recombines TRBV7-6 with TRBJ2-7, with 9 nucleotides matching TRBD2. The V segment lost 3 bases and the J segment 7 bases; nucleotides outside the gene matches: 10. This CDR3 comprises 15 residues. Germline V gene data show CDR1 as SGHVS and CDR2 as FNYEAQ. CDR3 amino acids: CASSFQVAGDKEQYF. In DNA form, the CDR3 reads TGTGCCAGCAGCTTTCAGGTAGCGGGAGACAAAGAGCAGTACTTC. Complete variable domain (other parts from reference TRBV7-6 and TRBJ2-7): GAGVSQSPRYKVTKRGQDVALRCDPISGHVSLYWYRQALGQGPEFLTYFNYEAQQDKSGLPNDRFSAERPEGSISTLTIQRTEQRDSAMYRCASSFQVAGDKEQYFGPGTRLTVT.

This rearrangement joins TRBV2 to TRBJ2-7, with 11 bases fitting TRBD1. Germline loops: CDR1 SNHLY, CDR2 FYNNEI. V lost 9 bases to trimming and J lost 5 bases; unmatched junction nucleotides: 3. This CDR3 contains 12 residues. CDR3 DNA: TGTGCCAGTAGGACAGGGGGCGACGAGCAGTACTTC. It encodes CASRTGGDEQYF.

This chain joins TRBV6-5 and TRBJ1-1, with a weak D call TRBD1 (5 bases). V dropped 5 bases and J dropped 6 bases, with 16 bases sitting between them. This CDR3 is built from 14 residues. Germline V gene data show CDR1 as MNHEY and CDR2 as SVGAGI. The CDR3 DNA reads as TGTGCCAGCAGTCGCAGACCGGGGGTCGCTGAAGCTTTCTTT. Translation gives CASSRRPGVAEAFF.

Regarding this clone: A much larger clone differs from this one at a single base, so this may be a read error. Other DNA sequences in this specimen translate into the identical CDR3. CDR3 bases: TGCGCCAGCAGCTTTCAGGAGACCCAGTACTTC. It encodes CASSFQETQYF. The J gene is TRBJ2-5, the V gene TRBV5-1; D gene unclear. Germline assignment: CDR1 SGHRS and CDR2 YFSETQ. The V end lost 2 bases, the J end lost 5 bases, and 4 bases lay between the germline ends. The CDR3 runs 11 residues.

This CDR3 is CASSSITPSVHSGNTIYF. The CDR3 DNA reads TGTGCCAGCAGTTCTATTACCCCGAGCGTTCACTCTGGAAACACCATATATTTT. This chain joins TRBV28 and TRBJ1-3, with D uncertain. V was shortened by 4 bases and J by 0 bases, with 19 bases between the two germline ends. This CDR3 has 18 residues. Germline CDR1 and CDR2: MDHEN and SYDVKM.